These 13 T cell receptor beta chains share one sample of origin, sequenced in a study of T cell repertoires in cytomegalovirus infection. One entry per CDR3 protein results from TCRdb running MiXCR on the reads. The table includes fewer than 350,000 distinct CDR3 sequences, roughly 15% detected once. The sequencing input was PBMCs. The receptor source for this set is a human donor in good health (CMV status not recorded). Some clones in this sample may be carry-over from other donors' samples.

This clonotype came up a few times. V is TRBV2 and J is TRBJ1-1; D might be TRBD1 (5 bases). This CDR3 spans 14 amino acids. Germline-derived CDR1 and CDR2 are SNHLY and FYNNEI. V was pared by 8 bases and J by 5 bases, with 18 bases between. In DNA form, the CDR3 reads TGTGCCAGCGTGGTCCCCGGGACGGGGACTGAAGCTTTCTTT. Amino acid sequence: CASVVPGTGTEAFF. The complete variable domain, with remaining parts taken from reference TRBV2 and TRBJ1-1, reads EPEVTQTPSHQVTQMGQEVILRCVPISNHLYFYWYRQILGQKVEFLVSFYNNEISEKSEIFDDQFSVERPDGSNFTLKIRSTKLEDSAMYFCASVVPGTGTEAFFGQGTRLTVV.

This clonotype has a count of ten or more. A junction boundary mismatches the germline segment, possibly from a read error. The chain uses TRBV7-7 and TRBJ2-1; a weak D match, TRBD2 (6 bases). Germline V CDR1 and CDR2: SSHAT, FNYEAQ (reference sequence). CDR3 length equals 14 residues. CDR3 region: CASSLGPGVNEQFF. CDR3 DNA sequence: TGTGCTAGCAGCTTAGGCCCGGGGGTCAATGAGCAGTTCTTC.

This clonotype was detected ten times or more. This chain uses TRBV4-3 with TRBJ2-2; D perhaps matches TRBD2 (6 bases). The CDR3 spans 19 residues. Germline CDR1 reads LGHNA; CDR2 reads YSLEER. V dropped 0 bases and J dropped 2 bases, with 19 bases sitting between them. The DNA for the CDR3 is TGCGCCAGCAGCCAAGATCGGACTACCCATACTTTAAACACCGGGGAGCTGTTTTTT. As protein: CASSQDRTTHTLNTGELFF.

This clonotype showed up just a few times. The chain is built from TRBV20-1 and TRBJ2-4, with 9 bases lining up with TRBD2. CDR1 is DFQATT and CDR2 is SNEGSKA in the germline V gene (reference sequence). The CDR3 runs to 16 residues. With 5 bases clipped from V and 4 bases from J, the junction kept 12 bases outside the gene matches. CDR3 DNA sequence: TGCAGTGCTTGGGAGGGGATAGCGGGGGCTAAAAACATTCAGTACTTC. This translates into CSAWEGIAGAKNIQYF.

This clonotype turned up a few times. The chain recombines TRBV20-1 with TRBJ2-1; TRBD2 matches at 12 bases. With 5 bases clipped from V and 0 bases from J, the junction kept 5 bases outside the gene matches. The CDR3 length is 16 residues. Germline lookup yields CDR1 DFQATT and CDR2 SNEGSKA (reference sequence). The CDR3, as DNA: TGCAGTGCTCACCTAGCGGGGGGGTACTCCTACAATGAGCAGTTCTTC. It is translated as CSAHLAGGYSYNEQFF.

Ten or more counts support this clonotype. This CDR3 reads CASSYGQGSGFRNTIYF. The CDR3 DNA reads TGTGCCAGCAGTTACGGACAGGGTTCAGGTTTTAGAAACACCATATATTTT. The chain joins TRBV6-5 to TRBJ1-3; the match to TRBD1 covers 8 bases. The CDR3 is 17 amino acids. The V gene end was trimmed by 2 bases and the J gene end by 5 bases; junction bases not matched to a gene: 11. In germline, CDR1 is MNHEY, CDR2 SVGAGI.

With respect to this clonotype: A much larger clone differs from this one at a single base, so this may be a read error. The rearrangement joins TRBV7-7 to TRBJ2-3, with 8 bases that match TRBD1. CDR3 size: 15 residues. CDR1 and CDR2 from the germline V gene are SSHAT and FNYEAQ (reference sequence). The CDR3 nucleotides are TGTGCTAGCAGCCCAAACATTCAGGGGACAGGTACGCAGTATTTT. As protein: CASSPNIQGTGTQYF.

This clonotype was detected ten times or more. V usage is TRBV7-9 and J usage is TRBJ2-3; 7 positions match TRBD1. The germline gives CDR1 SEHNR, CDR2 FQNEAQ (reference sequence). Germline trimming cut 4 bases from V and 2 bases from J; bases unmatched to any gene: 3. The CDR3 loop spans 14 amino acids. The DNA of the CDR3 is TGTGCCAGCAGCTCACAGGGGAACACAGATACGCAGTATTTT. Translating it yields CASSSQGNTDTQYF.

This chain joins TRBV20-1 and TRBJ1-2; D not certain. CDR3 length: 11 amino acids. The germline gives CDR1 DFQATT, CDR2 SNEGSKA (reference sequence). The V end was cut by 6 bases, the J end by 8 bases, with 13 bases between. The CDR3 spells CSAEVLRGYTF. CDR3 sequence (DNA): TGCAGTGCAGAAGTCCTACGGGGCTACACCTTC.

Note on this clonotype: At one end the junction does not follow the germline gene, possibly because of a read error. This chain connects TRBV5-3 to TRBJ1-6; no definite D call. TRBV5-3 is noted as an ORF with a role that remains uncertain. The CDR3 is 15 amino acids. In DNA form, the CDR3 reads TGTGCCAGCAGCTTGGGAGGTTACTATAATTCACCCCTCCACTTT. It codes for CASSLGGYYNSPLHF.

This clonotype came up many times. The V call is TRBV7-6, the J call TRBJ2-3; no firm D call. V was cut by 4 bases and J by 1 base, with 12 bases left in between. Per the germline V gene, CDR1 is SGHVS and CDR2 is FNYEAQ. The CDR3 runs to 15 residues. CDR3 nucleotides: TGTGCCAGCAGCTCCCCGCTCGGCGGCACAGATACGCAGTATTTT. This codes for CASSSPLGGTDTQYF.

The chain joins TRBV23-1 to TRBJ2-7; 8 positions agree with TRBD2. TRBV23-1 is filed as an ORF, its function uncertain. V lost 1 base and J lost 3; bases outside the gene matches: 11. The CDR3 loop spans 17 amino acids. CDR3 residues: CASSQWLGTRNFYEQYF. Here the CDR3 DNA reads TGCGCCAGCAGTCAATGGCTTGGGACTAGAAATTTCTACGAGCAGTACTTC.

This clonotype was seen a few times. The J gene is TRBJ1-2, the V gene TRBV5-1; D possibly corresponds to TRBD1 (6 bases). Germline CDR1 and CDR2: SGHRS and YFSETQ. Trimming removed 0 bases at V and 5 bases at J, with 8 bases between. The CDR3 has 13 amino acids. The CDR3 nucleotides are TGCGCCAGCAGCTTGGCCGGACAGTATGGCTACACCTTC. It encodes CASSLAGQYGYTF.